This TCR beta chain was captured in a study of human T cells and chemical hapten exposure. Study in general: There were per-sample TCR yield variations, arising mainly from small pooled library volume differences. Study-level points and caveats: Following DPC sensitization, TCRs present above 1 in 1000 frequency showed no change.

In this sample, this clonotype turned up a few times. Antigen specificity is unknown. For the library, individual cDNA molecules each received unique molecular identifiers. The authors' processing: There were a median of around 97,000 TCRs per sample, with a range from about 23,224 to 750,000. From the RACE reads, TCRdb called clonotypes with MiXCR, one entry per CDR3 protein. The V and J calls, along with clone size, are taken from TCRdb and not from the paper's own processing. The sample consists of tens of thousands of distinct CDR3 sequences, roughly 5.5% of them appearing once. The sample's time point: healthy volunteer bleed at 6 weeks. Sequencing started from total RNA isolated from unfractionated whole blood. CDR1 is SGHTA, CDR2 FQGNSA, per germline. This CDR3 contains 15 residues. Losses at the gene ends were 1 base for V and 6 bases for J; bases not matched to a gene: 6.

The specimen sequenced was whole blood. The TCR was taken from a human donor in good health. Some clones in this sample may be carry-over from other donors' samples. The chain couples TRBV7-2 to TRBJ1-2; 9 bases are a match to TRBD1. CDR3: CASSLDTGGWDGYTF. The CDR3 DNA is TGTGCCAGCAGCTTAGATACAGGGGGCTGGGATGGCTACACCTTC.